The 29 T cell receptor beta chains below were found in one sample sequenced in a study of T cells in Graves' hyperthyroidism and ophthalmopathy. It was RNA transcripts that yielded the amplified TCR beta CDR3 regions. The TCR CDR3 first-round RT-PCR relied on the HTBI primer set. TCRdb recomputed calls from the multiplex PCR reads with MiXCR, one row per CDR3 protein. The table records some 570,000 distinct CDR3 sequences, 17% of them present only once. Input material: blood. These receptors came from a young woman with Graves' ophthalmopathy.

This clonotype appeared many times. The chain employs TRBV7-8 and TRBJ2-1; D is perhaps TRBD2 (6 bases). Germline assignment: CDR1 SGHVS and CDR2 FQNEAQ. This CDR3 contains 16 residues. The V gene lost 2 bases and the J gene lost 0 bases, with 11 bases spanning the gap. The CDR3 is CASSLLALSSYNEQFF. CDR3 nucleotide sequence: TGTGCCAGCAGCTTACTAGCGTTAAGCTCCTACAATGAGCAGTTCTTC. Full variable domain (missing parts from reference TRBV7-8 and TRBJ2-1): GAGVSQSPRYKVAKRGQDVALRCDPISGHVSLFWYQQALGQGPEFLTYFQNEAQLDKSGLPSDRFFAERPEGSVSTLKIQRTQQEDSAVYLCASSLLALSSYNEQFFGPGTRLTVL.

This clonotype was detected only a few times. This chain uses TRBV7-9 with TRBJ2-2; a weak D match, TRBD2 (6 bases). The CDR3 is 17 amino acids. V shed 4 bases and J shed 0 bases, with 15 bases lying between them. CDR1 is SEHNR, CDR2 FQNEAQ, per germline (reference sequence). The CDR3 bases are TGTGCCAGCAGCTCCGCCGGGAGCCACGCGAACACCGGGGAGCTGTTTTTT. It is translated as CASSSAGSHANTGELFF.

This clonotype was counted at least ten times. V usage is TRBV28 and J usage is TRBJ1-5; D is undetermined. CDR1 is MDHEN and CDR2 is SYDVKM in the germline V gene. V gave up 2 bases and J gave up 7 bases, with 9 bases separating them. This CDR3 is 13 amino acids long. The CDR3: CASSLPGNQPQHF. CDR3 coding DNA: TGTGCCAGCAGTTTACCGGGGAACCAGCCCCAGCATTTT.

As concerns this clonotype: This may be a read error, as it is one base from a much larger clone. This CDR3 fails to terminate in the conserved phenylalanine or tryptophan, so it likely reflects a read error. This chain joins TRBV7-2 and TRBJ2-5, with D perhaps matching TRBD1 (6 bases). V was clipped by 3 bases and J by 4 bases, with 9 bases between them. Per the germline V gene, CDR1 is SGHTA and CDR2 is FQGNSA. This CDR3 has 13 amino acids. CDR3 residues: CASSFSGVETQYL. The CDR3 region has the DNA TGTGCCAGCAGCTTCTCAGGGGTAGAGACCCAGTACCTC.

The rearrangement joins TRBV30 to TRBJ1-4, with 7 bases identical to TRBD1. The germline gives CDR1 GTSNPN, CDR2 SVGIG (reference sequence). After removal of 4 bases from V and 7 bases from J, the junction contained 12 bases not matched to a gene. CDR3 length equals 15 residues. The chain's CDR3 is CAWTTPQGIPEKLFF. CDR3 DNA sequence: TGTGCCTGGACGACTCCACAGGGGATCCCTGAAAAACTGTTTTTT.

This clonotype was recorded at least ten times. The rearrangement joins TRBV7-9 to TRBJ2-2; 9 positions agree with TRBD2. Germline V gene lookup returns CDR1 SEHNR and CDR2 FQNEAQ (reference sequence). This CDR3 region has 15 residues. J lost 3 bases, V lost 6 bases, and 5 bases had no gene match. The DNA for the CDR3 is TGTGCCAGCAGGGGACCTAGCGGGGACACCGGGGAGCTGTTTTTT. Its translation is CASRGPSGDTGELFF. Combining the CDR3 with reference TRBV7-9 and TRBJ2-2 gives the whole variable domain DTGVSQNPRHKITKRGQNVTFRCDPISEHNRLYWYRQTLGQGPEFLTYFQNEAQLEKSRLLSDRFSAERPKGSFSTLEIQRTEQGDSAMYLCASRGPSGDTGELFFGEGSRLTVL.

The rearrangement joins TRBV10-3 to TRBJ1-2, with D possibly TRBD1 on 5 matching bases. The CDR3 consists of 14 residues. Germline-derived CDR1 and CDR2 are ENHRY and SYGVKD. V was cut by 7 bases and J by 2 bases, with 14 bases left in between. The CDR3 DNA sequence: TGTGCCATCACCCCCATCCGGGGCAACTATGGCTACACCTTC. Translated, it gives CAITPIRGNYGYTF.

The rearrangement joins TRBV11-2 to TRBJ2-1; D is unclear. This CDR3 comprises 13 residues. CDR1 is SGHAT and CDR2 is FQNNGV in the germline V gene. Trimming shortened V by 5 bases and J by 7 bases, and 12 bases separated the two germline ends. The CDR3, as DNA: TGTGCCAGCAGCAACTACAAGGGAAATGAGCAGTTCTTC. The encoded protein is CASSNYKGNEQFF.

The genes are TRBV20-1 and TRBJ2-7; 8 nucleotides align to TRBD1. CDR1 and CDR2 from the germline V gene are DFQATT and SNEGSKA (reference sequence). This CDR3 has 13 amino acids. V was pared by 4 bases and J by 5 bases, with 7 bases of the junction left unmatched. The CDR3 is CSATRDRPNEQYF. The DNA of the CDR3 is TGCAGTGCTACCCGGGACAGGCCCAACGAGCAGTACTTC.

This clonotype was detected ten times or more. The V gene is TRBV12-3 or TRBV12-4, the J gene TRBJ2-7; 11 positions match TRBD2. J lost 4 bases, V lost 6 bases, and 5 bases had no gene match. The CDR3 has 14 amino acids. The CDR3 reads CASRATSGIYEQYF. The DNA of the CDR3 is TGTGCCAGCAGGGCGACTAGCGGGATTTACGAGCAGTACTTC.

This chain connects TRBV28 to TRBJ1-5; D not certain. Germline lookup yields CDR1 MDHEN and CDR2 SYDVKM. This CDR3 has 14 residues. Trimming shortened V by 10 bases and J by 4 bases, and 17 bases separated the two germline ends. DNA of the CDR3: TGTGCCACCCAAGTGGGAGGGCGTAATCAGCCCCAGCATTTT. Residues: CATQVGGRNQPQHF.

At least ten counts were recorded for this clonotype. The V gene is TRBV5-1, the J gene TRBJ1-2; D unresolved. CDR1 is SGHRS, CDR2 YFSETQ, per germline. The V end was cut by 5 bases, the J end by 4 bases, with 18 bases between. This CDR3 comprises 15 residues. The CDR3 DNA is TGCGCCAGCAGTATCGACCCTTTCAAGGGCTATGGCTACACCTTC. Its protein product is CASSIDPFKGYGYTF. Using reference TRBV5-1 and TRBJ1-2 for the parts outside the CDR3, the full variable domain is KAGVTQTPRYLIKTRGQQVTLSCSPISGHRSVSWYQQTPGQGLQFLFEYFSETQRNKGNFPGRFSGRQFSNSRSEMNVSTLELGDSALYLCASSIDPFKGYGYTFGSGTRLTVV.

This clonotype came up many times. The V gene is TRBV6-1, the J gene TRBJ1-1, with 12 bases identical to TRBD1. The V segment lost 8 bases and the J segment 3 bases; nucleotides outside the gene matches: 10. The CDR3 extends over 16 amino acids. Looked up from germline, CDR1 is MNHNS and CDR2 is SASEGT. CDR3 sequence reads: CASAPRDRGLYTEAFF. The CDR3, as DNA: TGTGCCAGCGCCCCCAGGGACAGGGGGCTTTACACTGAAGCTTTCTTT.

The V and J genes are TRBV7-8 and TRBJ1-6, with D perhaps TRBD1 (5 bases). Germline V gene lookup returns CDR1 SGHVS and CDR2 FQNEAQ. V was pared by 6 bases and J by 7 bases, with 16 bases between. This CDR3 contains 15 residues. CDR3 region: CASSPPGTGNSPLHF. The CDR3 region has the DNA TGTGCCAGCAGTCCCCCCGGGACGGGGAATTCACCCCTCCACTTT.

The V gene is TRBV11-2, the J gene TRBJ2-7; TRBD1 matches 8 bases. The trim removed 7 bases at V and 0 bases at J, leaving 5 bases unmatched. Per the germline V gene, CDR1 is SGHAT and CDR2 is FQNNGV. The CDR3 length is 14 residues. In nucleotides, the CDR3 is TGTGCCAGCATCCAACAGGGGGGCTCCTACGAGCAGTACTTC. This gives the protein CASIQQGGSYEQYF.

J is TRBJ2-7 and V is TRBV5-6; no clear D gene. Trimming removed 6 bases from V and 1 base from J, with 17 bases in between. Germline CDR1 reads SGHDT; CDR2 reads YYEEEE. This CDR3 is built from 15 residues. CDR3 DNA sequence: TGTGCCAGCACCACGTGGTCCCCCGTGTCCTACGAGCAGTACTTC. It is translated as CASTTWSPVSYEQYF.

The CDR3 loop reads CASSPDIPLSGNTIYF. The CDR3 nucleotides are TGTGCCAGCAGTCCTGACATCCCGCTCTCTGGAAACACCATATATTTT. V usage is TRBV2 and J usage is TRBJ1-3; no clear D. Germline loops: CDR1 SNHLY, CDR2 FYNNEI. V was pared by 5 bases and J by 0 bases, with 14 bases between. The CDR3 spans 16 residues.

This clonotype was picked up many times. The chain recombines TRBV7-2 with TRBJ1-2; 8 positions agree with TRBD1. V trimming: 5 bases; J trimming: 3 bases; junction bases outside the gene matches: 5. The CDR3 is made up of 14 amino acids. The V gene's germline CDR1 is SGHTA and CDR2 FQGNSA. In DNA, the CDR3 is TGTGCCAGCAGCGTGGACAGGGAAGACTATGGCTACACCTTC. Amino acids: CASSVDREDYGYTF.

This clonotype was counted many times. This sequence joins TRBV6-1 and TRBJ2-7, with 7 bases aligning to TRBD1. Per germline, CDR1 MNHNS and CDR2 SASEGT. The CDR3 loop spans 16 amino acids. V lost 5 bases and J lost 2; bases outside the gene matches: 12. CDR3 amino acids: CASSSPPTGLPYEQYF. In DNA, the CDR3 is TGTGCCAGCAGTTCCCCCCCGACAGGGCTGCCCTACGAGCAGTACTTC.

At least ten counts were recorded for this clonotype. This sequence joins TRBV7-9 and TRBJ2-7, with 9 positions matching TRBD2. After removal of 2 bases from V and 0 bases from J, the junction contained 11 bases not matched to a gene. Germline CDR1 reads SEHNR; CDR2 reads FQNEAQ (reference sequence). There are 18 residues in the CDR3. For the CDR3, the DNA is TGTGCCAGCAGCTTAAGGGTAGCGGGGGCCTCTGGCTCCTACGAGCAGTACTTC. Protein sequence: CASSLRVAGASGSYEQYF.

At least ten counts were recorded for this clonotype. This chain uses TRBV2 with TRBJ1-2; D might be TRBD1 (5 bases). The CDR3 covers 18 residues. V was clipped by 1 base and J by 6 bases, with 24 bases between them. From germline, CDR1 is SNHLY and CDR2 FYNNEI. The CDR3 loop is CASSEEPFAGRGRNGYTF. Here the CDR3 DNA reads TGTGCCAGCAGTGAAGAACCTTTCGCGGGACGGGGAAGGAATGGCTACACCTTC.

This clonotype was counted at least ten times. The J gene is TRBJ2-7, the V gene TRBV7-2, with D possibly TRBD1 on 6 matching bases. The CDR3 covers 14 residues. Germline CDR1 and CDR2: SGHTA and FQGNSA. Trimming pared 5 bases from V and 3 bases from J, leaving 14 bases between. CDR3 bases: TGTGCCAGCAGCCTAACAGGGTCCTACTACGAGCAGTACTTC. Its translation: CASSLTGSYYEQYF.

This clonotype has at least ten counts. The chain links TRBV7-2 to TRBJ1-4; D possibly corresponds to TRBD1 (5 bases). Looked up from germline, CDR1 is SGHTA and CDR2 is FQGNSA. The CDR3 has 14 amino acids. Trimming cost V 4 bases and J 5 bases, with 11 bases left between them. The CDR3 here is CASSSPRGNEKLFF. The CDR3 nucleotides read TGTGCCAGCAGCTCCCCCCGGGGGAATGAAAAACTGTTTTTT.

This clonotype was seen ten or more times. The chain recombines TRBV18 with TRBJ2-7, with D possibly matching TRBD1 (5 bases). Trimming removed 5 bases from V and 5 bases from J, with 13 bases in between. The CDR3 has 13 residues. Germline CDR1 and CDR2: KGHSH and LQKENI. The CDR3 DNA is TGTGCCAGCTCAGCCAGGGCGTTCGACGAGCAGTACTTC. Translated: CASSARAFDEQYF.

The chain uses TRBV4-1 and TRBJ2-7, with 10 bases identical to TRBD1. With V trimmed by 3 bases and J by 7 bases, 12 bases remained unmatched. In germline, CDR1 is MGHRA, CDR2 YSYEKL. This CDR3 has 16 amino acids. As DNA, the CDR3 is TGCGCCAGCAGCCAGTCCCCCGGGACAGGGGCAGGGGAGCAGTACTTC. This sequence encodes CASSQSPGTGAGEQYF.

As for this clonotype: A read error is possible here, since a much larger clone lies one base away. The chain joins TRBV18 to TRBJ1-1; D not certain. Germline assignment: CDR1 KGHSH and CDR2 LQKENI. Trimming pared 7 bases from V and 4 bases from J, leaving 16 bases between. The CDR3 runs 14 residues. The DNA of the CDR3 is TGTGCCAGCTTTCTGATTTCGGGCCTCACTGAAGCTTTCTTT. This encodes CASFLISGLTEAFF.

This clonotype was recorded many times. This chain links TRBV20-1 with TRBJ2-1; D unclear. Germline V gene data show CDR1 as DFQATT and CDR2 as SNEGSKA (reference sequence). Trimming left V 6 bases short and J 6 bases short, with 18 bases between. The CDR3 extends over 14 amino acids. CDR3 coding DNA: TGCAGTGCCGATAGTGGGAAGACTCTCAATGAGCAGTTCTTC. This encodes CSADSGKTLNEQFF.

The rearrangement uses TRBV4-3 and TRBJ2-1; D not certain. V was shortened by 0 bases and J by 7 bases, with 10 bases between the two germline ends. The length of the CDR3 is 14 residues. Per the germline V gene, CDR1 is LGHNA and CDR2 is YSLEER. The CDR3 is CASSQDTSLNEQFF. DNA for the CDR3: TGCGCCAGCAGCCAAGATACCAGCCTTAATGAGCAGTTCTTC.

As for this clonotype: A much larger clone differs by one base, so this may be a read error. The chain has TRBV6-1 and TRBJ1-1; D possibly corresponds to TRBD1 (5 bases). The CDR3 has 11 residues. Germline loops: CDR1 MNHNS, CDR2 SASEGT. Trimming removed 10 bases at V and 7 bases at J, with 13 bases between. In DNA form, the CDR3 reads TGTGCCACCCCCCGGGACGATGAAGCTTTCTTT. This gives the protein CATPRDDEAFF.